This T cell receptor beta chain was identified in a study of Ad26.COV2.S vaccination and SARS-CoV-2 variants. Study conclusions and caveats: Ad26.COV2.S recipients had broader spike-specific TCRs (P = 0.0014). Total T cell responses, in the TCR breadth and depth analyses, may have been underestimated.

Sequencing was performed with immunoSEQ multiplex PCR; in TCRdb, only in-frame clones are kept and a portion is missing. This sample carries hundreds of thousands of clones, less than 90% of them seen once, and the ten largest clones take approximately 12%. This CDR3 contains 12 residues. Germline V gene data show CDR1 as SGHRS and CDR2 as YFSETQ. V was trimmed by 4 bases and J by 6 bases, leaving 11 bases between them. This clone was recorded once. Its antigen is still unknown. Noted treatment: 15 to 20 received Ad26.COV2.S at low or high dose, single or two shots; about 5 received placebo; per-sample allocation not given. Sampling happened 63 days after the first vaccine or placebo injection. The administered vaccine (an Ad26 vector) expressed Wuhan-strain SARS-CoV-2 spike.

The J gene is TRBJ2-7, the V gene TRBV5-1; D is perhaps TRBD2 (5 bases). Sequencing used peripheral blood, obtained in a trial of Ad26.COV2.S vaccine versus placebo. The sequence was obtained from a person aged 18-60 years who received the Ad26.COV2.S COVID-19 vaccine or a placebo. The CDR3 region has the DNA TGCGCCAGCAGCCCACATAGCGCCGAGCAGTACTTC. Translating it yields CASSPHSAEQYF. The variable domain in full, with the rest retrieved from reference TRBV5-1 and TRBJ2-7, is KAGVTQTPRYLIKTRGQQVTLSCSPISGHRSVSWYQQTPGQGLQFLFEYFSETQRNKGNFPGRFSGRQFSNSRSEMNVSTLELGDSALYLCASSPHSAEQYFGPGTRLTVT.